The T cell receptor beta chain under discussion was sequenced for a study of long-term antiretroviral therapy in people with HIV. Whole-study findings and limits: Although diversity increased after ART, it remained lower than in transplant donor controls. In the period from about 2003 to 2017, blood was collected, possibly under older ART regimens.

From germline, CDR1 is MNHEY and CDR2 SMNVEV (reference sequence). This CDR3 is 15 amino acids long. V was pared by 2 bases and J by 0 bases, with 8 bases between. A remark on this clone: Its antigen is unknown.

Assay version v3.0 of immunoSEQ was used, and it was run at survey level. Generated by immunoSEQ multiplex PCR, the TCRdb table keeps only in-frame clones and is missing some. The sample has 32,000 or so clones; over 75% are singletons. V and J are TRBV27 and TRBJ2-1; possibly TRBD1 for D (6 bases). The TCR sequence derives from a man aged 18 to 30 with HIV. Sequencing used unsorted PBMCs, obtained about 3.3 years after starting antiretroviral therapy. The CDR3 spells CASSLTGSSYNEQFF. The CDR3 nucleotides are TGTGCCAGCAGTTTAACAGGGAGCTCCTACAATGAGCAGTTCTTC.